The 25 T cell receptor beta chains reported below all come from one sample, sequenced in a study of regulatory T cells in long-lasting Graves disease. Time point: persistent/refractory GD, antithyroid drugs over 5 years with positive TRAb. PBMC-extracted RNA yielded the TCR library. Relying on iRepertoire HTBI primers and Arm-PCR of CDR3 regions, the team built TCR beta libraries. MiXCR was run by TCRdb on the multiplex PCR reads, yielding one entry per CDR3 protein. The sample contains about 470,000 distinct CDR3 sequences, 20% to 25% of which appear only once. This material consisted of peripheral blood mononuclear cells (PBMCs), taken when the disease was refractory, from a patient treated with antithyroid drugs. Receptor source: a female donor with Graves disease.

This CDR3 is CASSLVAGGEDTEAFF. The CDR3 DNA reads as TGCGCCAGCAGCTTGGTTGCAGGGGGCGAGGACACTGAAGCTTTCTTT. This sequence joins TRBV5-1 and TRBJ1-1; 8 positions match TRBD1. With V trimmed by 0 bases and J by 3 bases, 7 bases remained unmatched. The CDR3 runs 16 residues. Germline lookup yields CDR1 SGHRS and CDR2 YFSETQ. The complete variable domain, with remaining parts taken from reference TRBV5-1 and TRBJ1-1, reads KAGVTQTPRYLIKTRGQQVTLSCSPISGHRSVSWYQQTPGQGLQFLFEYFSETQRNKGNFPGRFSGRQFSNSRSEMNVSTLELGDSALYLCASSLVAGGEDTEAFFGQGTRLTVV.

This clonotype was recorded at least ten times. This rearrangement joins TRBV30 to TRBJ2-7, with D possibly being TRBD2 (6 bases). Trimming shortened V by 0 bases and J by 6 bases, and 9 bases separated the two germline ends. The germline gives CDR1 GTSNPN, CDR2 SVGIG (reference sequence). This CDR3 has 12 amino acids. CDR3 DNA: TGTGCCTGGAGTGTCCTAGCGTTCGAGCAGTACTTC. Protein: CAWSVLAFEQYF.

V is TRBV7-8 and J is TRBJ2-6; no clear D. V was pared by 5 bases and J by 0 bases, with 11 bases between. Germline CDR1 reads SGHVS; CDR2 reads FQNEAQ. CDR3 length: 16 residues. The CDR3 DNA reads as TGTGCCAGCAGCCCCCGGAAGGCCTCTGGGGCCAACGTCCTGACTTTC. Protein: CASSPRKASGANVLTF.

This clonotype was seen ten or more times. V gene TRBV6-1 combines with J gene TRBJ1-1, with D possibly being TRBD1 (5 bases). Germline V gene data show CDR1 as MNHNS and CDR2 as SASEGT. The length of the CDR3 is 12 residues. V gave up 5 bases and J gave up 6 bases, with 10 bases separating them. CDR3 residues: CASSPGPPEAFF. The DNA of the CDR3 is TGTGCCAGCAGTCCGGGACCCCCTGAAGCTTTCTTT.

The chain carries TRBV5-6 and TRBJ2-5, with 9 bases that match TRBD1. V shed 4 bases and J 5 bases; nucleotides not matched to a gene: 21. The germline gives CDR1 SGHDT, CDR2 YYEEEE. CDR3 length equals 19 residues. The CDR3 spells CASSNTGGRSIGLRETQYF. The CDR3 region has the DNA TGTGCCAGCAGCAACACAGGGGGCCGATCCATAGGACTCCGGGAGACCCAGTACTTC.

This clonotype has a handful of counts. The chain couples TRBV9 to TRBJ2-2; TRBD1 aligns across 7 bases. This CDR3 spans 16 amino acids. V dropped 2 bases and J dropped 1; count of bases not matched to a gene: 5. CDR1 SGDLS and CDR2 YYNGEE come from the germline V gene. The CDR3 nucleotides are TGTGCCAGCAGCGTGGGACAGCGGAGGAACACCGGGGAGCTGTTTTTT. Translation: CASSVGQRRNTGELFF.

This clonotype turned up a few times. The V gene is TRBV11-1, the J gene TRBJ1-1; 7 positions match TRBD1. This CDR3 region has 14 residues. Per the germline V gene, CDR1 is SGHAT and CDR2 is FQDESV (reference sequence). The V gene end was trimmed by 8 bases and the J gene end by 4 bases; junction bases not matched to a gene: 10. For the CDR3, the DNA is TGTGCCAGCGGGGCGACAGGGCTTGGCACTGAAGCTTTCTTT. Its translation: CASGATGLGTEAFF. The variable domain in full, with the rest retrieved from reference TRBV11-1 and TRBJ1-1, is EAEVAQSPRYKITEKSQAVAFWCDPISGHATLYWYRQILGQGPELLVQFQDESVVDDSQLPKDRFSAERLKGVDSTLKIQPAELGDSAMYLCASGATGLGTEAFFGQGTRLTVV.

This clonotype came up many times. The chain combines TRBV19 with TRBJ1-1; TRBD1 is a possible D gene (6 bases). In germline, CDR1 is LNHDA, CDR2 SQIVND (reference sequence). This CDR3 contains 16 residues. V was cut by 3 bases and J by 5 bases, with 19 bases left in between. This CDR3 reads CASSIPGHPTVTEAFF. DNA for the CDR3: TGTGCCAGTAGTATCCCGGGACACCCGACAGTTACTGAAGCTTTCTTT.

The sample holds many counts of this clonotype. The chain uses TRBV6-1 and TRBJ1-5; TRBD1 matches at 7 bases. This CDR3 has 16 amino acids. Germline CDR1 and CDR2: MNHNS and SASEGT. Unmatched junction bases numbered 9, after V lost 5 bases and J lost 2 bases. The CDR3 here is CASSKRQGKGNQPQHF. CDR3 DNA: TGTGCCAGCAGTAAGAGACAGGGTAAGGGCAATCAGCCCCAGCATTTT.

The chain couples TRBV4-2 to TRBJ2-7; D is ambiguous. The CDR3 runs to 13 residues. Per germline, CDR1 LGHNA and CDR2 YNFKEQ. V shed 0 bases and J shed 2 bases, with 5 bases lying between them. CDR3 residues: CASSQEGPYEQYF. The CDR3 coding sequence is TGTGCCAGCAGCCAAGAGGGTCCCTACGAGCAGTACTTC.

There are many counts of this clonotype. The rearrangement uses TRBV2 and TRBJ1-1; maybe TRBD1 (6 bases). The CDR3 runs 17 residues. V lost 4 bases to trimming and J lost 0 bases, with 18 bases between them. In germline, CDR1 is SNHLY, CDR2 FYNNEI. CDR3 loop: CASSARSGGLMNTEAFF. The CDR3 DNA follows: TGTGCCAGCAGTGCTAGGTCCGGGGGGCTTATGAACACTGAAGCTTTCTTT.

This clonotype was observed many times. The chain links TRBV6-1 to TRBJ2-5, with 9 bases that match TRBD1. Germline-derived CDR1 and CDR2 are MNHNS and SASEGT. The CDR3 is 16 amino acids. Trimming at V came to 2 bases and at J to 4 bases, leaving 8 bases not matched to a gene. CDR3 region: CASSEPKAGQGETQYF. CDR3 DNA: TGTGCCAGCAGTGAACCCAAGGCGGGACAGGGAGAGACCCAGTACTTC.

This clonotype has at least ten counts. The rearrangement uses TRBV2 and TRBJ2-5, with D hard to call. This CDR3 has 13 residues. Trimming took 6 bases from V and 2 from J, leaving 10 bases between them. Germline loops: CDR1 SNHLY, CDR2 FYNNEI. In nucleotides, the CDR3 is TGTGCCAGCAGCGGTTTAAGGCAAGAGACCCAGTACTTC. This codes for CASSGLRQETQYF.

Comment on this clonotype: Just one base apart from a much larger clone, this may be a read error. Likely a read error: the CDR3 ends without its conserved phenylalanine or tryptophan. CDR3 in DNA: TGTGCCAGCAGTTTGGGTGACAGGGGTTGGAGTCAGCCCCAGCATCTT. It yields the protein CASSLGDRGWSQPQHL. V usage is TRBV28 and J usage is TRBJ1-5; 8 bases are shared with TRBD1. Germline CDR1 MDHEN, CDR2 SYDVKM. The CDR3 consists of 16 residues. J was trimmed by 6 bases and V by 3 bases; bases with no gene match: 10.

This clonotype was detected a few times. The genes are TRBV5-1 and TRBJ1-1; 8 bases align to TRBD1. This CDR3 region has 15 residues. V was clipped by 4 bases and J by 10 bases; unmatched bases: 15. Germline lookup yields CDR1 SGHRS and CDR2 YFSETQ. DNA for the CDR3: TGCGCCAGCAGCAATTGGGTGGGACAGGAAGTTCCAGCTTTCTTT. Its translation is CASSNWVGQEVPAFF.

The gene calls are TRBV7-6 and TRBJ2-5, with D unclear. Germline values: CDR1 SGHVS, CDR2 FNYEAQ. The CDR3 is 14 residues long. Trimming took off 6 bases at V and 5 bases at J, with 16 bases between the two ends. The CDR3 DNA reads as TGTGCCAGCAGTCCTAGGTGGGGTGGGGAGACCCAGTACTTC. It codes for CASSPRWGGETQYF.

The sample holds many counts of this clonotype. The gene calls are TRBV12-3 or TRBV12-4 and TRBJ1-4; TRBD1 agrees at 7 bases. This CDR3 contains 14 residues. Trimming at V came to 6 bases and at J to 3 bases, leaving 4 bases not matched to a gene. This CDR3 reads CASRETGSNEKLFF. CDR3 bases: TGTGCCAGCAGAGAGACAGGGTCTAATGAAAAACTGTTTTTT.

The V call is TRBV6-1, the J call TRBJ2-2, with D perhaps given as TRBD1 or TRBD2 (6 bases each). Germline values: CDR1 MNHNS, CDR2 SASEGT. Trimming cost V 7 bases and J 1 base, with 19 bases left between them. This CDR3 has 17 amino acids. The CDR3 DNA reads as TGTGCCAGCACCTTGCTAGGGGGTAGCGGGAACACCGGGGAGCTGTTTTTT. The encoded protein is CASTLLGGSGNTGELFF.

In its sample, this clonotype was seen many times. V usage is TRBV5-5 and J usage is TRBJ2-7; 8 bases are a match to TRBD2. The J segment lost 2 bases and the V segment lost 2 bases, leaving 3 bases of the junction unmatched. The germline V gene encodes CDR1 SGHKS and CDR2 YYEKEE (reference sequence). The CDR3 runs 14 residues. The CDR3: CASSFGGATYEQYF. CDR3 DNA: TGTGCCAGCAGCTTCGGGGGGGCAACCTACGAGCAGTACTTC.

This clonotype was detected many times. V and J are TRBV29-1 and TRBJ2-2, with D possibly matching TRBD1 (6 bases). Germline V gene lookup returns CDR1 SQVTM and CDR2 ANQGSEA. V was trimmed by 4 bases and J by 4 bases, leaving 7 bases between them. The CDR3 extends over 12 amino acids. CDR3 nucleotide sequence: TGCAGCGTTGGCAGGGGCACCGGGGAGCTGTTTTTT. It codes for CSVGRGTGELFF.

The chain couples TRBV3-1 to TRBJ2-2; 13 nucleotides align to TRBD2. V trimming: 0 bases; J trimming: 3 bases; junction bases outside the gene matches: 16. This CDR3 is built from 22 residues. Per the germline V gene, CDR1 is LGHDT and CDR2 is YNNKEL (reference sequence). DNA for the CDR3: TGTGCCAGCAGCCAAGATCATGTGACTAGCGGGAGGCTACTCGGGGACACCGGGGAGCTGTTTTTT. This encodes CASSQDHVTSGRLLGDTGELFF.

As for this clonotype: A much larger clone differs from this one at a single base, so this may be a read error. The CDR3 spells CASSPLAGESEQHF. CDR3 DNA: TGTGCCAGCAGCCCCTTGGCGGGAGAAAGCGAGCAGCACTTC. This chain joins TRBV28 and TRBJ2-7, with TRBD2 identical over 7 bases. The CDR3 extends over 14 amino acids. CDR1 and CDR2 (germline): MDHEN, SYDVKM.

This clonotype has only a few counts. The rearrangement uses TRBV7-6 and TRBJ2-5, with TRBD2 as a possible D gene (7 bases). This CDR3 comprises 14 residues. With 1 base removed from V and 5 bases from J, the gap between germline ends came to 11 bases. CDR1 is SGHVS and CDR2 is FNYEAQ in the germline V gene. The CDR3: CASSLDGGQETQYF. The CDR3 nucleotides are TGTGCCAGCAGCTTAGACGGGGGGCAGGAGACCCAGTACTTC. The complete variable domain, with remaining parts taken from reference TRBV7-6 and TRBJ2-5, reads GAGVSQSPRYKVTKRGQDVALRCDPISGHVSLYWYRQALGQGPEFLTYFNYEAQQDKSGLPNDRFSAERPEGSISTLTIQRTEQRDSAMYRCASSLDGGQETQYFGPGTRLLVL.

This clonotype came up many times. The chain combines TRBV6-1 with TRBJ2-1; D uncertain. This CDR3 comprises 16 residues. V was trimmed by 2 bases and J by 0 bases, leaving 11 bases between them. Germline assignment: CDR1 MNHNS and CDR2 SASEGT. CDR3 residues: CASSENSLNSYNEQFF. The CDR3 region has the DNA TGTGCCAGCAGTGAAAATAGCCTAAACTCCTACAATGAGCAGTTCTTC.

The rearrangement links TRBV20-1 to TRBJ1-1; a possible D gene is TRBD1 (5 bases). V was clipped by 5 bases and J by 10 bases, with 14 bases between them. The CDR3 contains 11 residues. Germline V gene data show CDR1 as DFQATT and CDR2 as SNEGSKA (reference sequence). The CDR3 DNA sequence: TGCAGTGCTGGCCCGTGGGGGGGAGCTTTCTTT. Its protein is CSAGPWGGAFF.